What follows are 19 T cell receptor beta chains derived from one specimen sequenced in a study of Graves' ophthalmopathy and Graves' hyperthyroidism. From RNA, the CDR3 regions of TCR beta chains were amplified and sequenced. An opening RT-PCR round employed HTBI primers and preceded a second-round multiplex PCR. TCRdb re-called the multiplex PCR reads with MiXCR, one entry per CDR3 protein. The top ten clones hold roughly 2.3% of a sample with more than 300,000 distinct CDR3 sequences, about 17% of them seen once. The sample comprised peripheral blood. The receptors were gathered from an adult woman with stable Graves' hyperthyroidism.

In regard to this clonotype: One end of the junction varies from germline; a read error may be responsible. The chain links TRBV11-1 to TRBJ2-7; a possible D gene is TRBD1 (6 bases). Germline loops: CDR1 SGHAT, CDR2 FQDESV (reference sequence). This CDR3 is 18 amino acids long. CDR3 bases: TGTGTCAGCAGTTCTCTAGAGGGGGTGGCCGTGGGCTCCTACGAGCAGTACTTC. Protein: CVSSSLEGVAVGSYEQYF.

Many counts were recorded for this clonotype. The chain uses TRBV6-5 and TRBJ2-2; D is undetermined. Trimming cost V 11 bases and J 5 bases, with 18 bases left between them. The CDR3 totals 14 residues. Germline lookup yields CDR1 MNHEY and CDR2 SVGAGI. In nucleotides, the CDR3 is TGTGCCCTGCGGCGGATTCTCACAACCGGGGAGCTGTTTTTT. Its protein product is CALRRILTTGELFF.

This sequence joins TRBV6-2 or TRBV6-3 and TRBJ1-6; 9 positions match TRBD1. V shed 8 bases and J 8 bases; nucleotides not matched to a gene: 13. This CDR3 has 16 amino acids. Germline V gene data show CDR1 as MNHEY and CDR2 as SVGEGT. CDR3 sequence (DNA): TGTGCCAGCTCGCTTCTGGGACAGGGAACATATTCACCCCTCCACTTT. Protein: CASSLLGQGTYSPLHF.

This chain joins TRBV5-1 and TRBJ2-7; D gene unclear. V was cut by 3 bases and J by 0 bases, with 10 bases left in between. The CDR3 has 14 residues. The germline CDR1 and CDR2 sequences are SGHRS and YFSETQ. DNA of the CDR3: TGCGCCAGCAGCTGGAACGGAATCTCCTACGAGCAGTACTTC. Protein product: CASSWNGISYEQYF. Full variable domain (rest looked up from reference TRBV5-1 and TRBJ2-7): KAGVTQTPRYLIKTRGQQVTLSCSPISGHRSVSWYQQTPGQGLQFLFEYFSETQRNKGNFPGRFSGRQFSNSRSEMNVSTLELGDSALYLCASSWNGISYEQYFGPGTRLTVT.

This clonotype was seen a few times. This chain uses TRBV7-3 with TRBJ2-2; 7 bases are a match to TRBD2. The CDR3 loop spans 21 amino acids. V lost 5 bases to trimming and J lost 1 base; unmatched junction nucleotides: 22. Germline CDR1 is SGHTA and CDR2 is FQGTGA. CDR3 loop: CASSTPGGPVGERKNTGELFF. CDR3 in DNA: TGTGCCAGCAGCACCCCGGGAGGCCCGGTAGGAGAGCGGAAGAACACCGGGGAGCTGTTTTTT.

This clonotype was detected ten times or more. The V and J genes are TRBV14 and TRBJ2-7, with D perhaps matching TRBD2 (5 bases). The CDR3 spans 13 residues. Deletions cut 6 bases from V and 3 bases from J, with 12 bases between. Germline loops: CDR1 SGHDN, CDR2 FVKESK. CDR3 coding DNA: TGTGCCAGCAGTAACCAAGGAGGCTACGAGCAGTACTTC. The encoded protein is CASSNQGGYEQYF.

The table lists this clonotype with many counts. The chain combines TRBV2 with TRBJ1-6; TRBD1 aligns across 7 bases. From germline, CDR1 is SNHLY and CDR2 FYNNEI. V lost 3 bases, J lost 7 bases, and 0 bases stayed unmatched. This CDR3 spans 13 amino acids. The CDR3 loop reads CASSEDRNSPLHF. The CDR3 coding sequence is TGTGCCAGCAGTGAGGACAGGAATTCACCCCTCCACTTT. The whole variable domain, remainder taken from reference TRBV2 and TRBJ1-6, is EPEVTQTPSHQVTQMGQEVILRCVPISNHLYFYWYRQILGQKVEFLVSFYNNEISEKSEIFDDQFSVERPDGSNFTLKIRSTKLEDSAMYFCASSEDRNSPLHFGNGTRLTVT.

V is TRBV6-2 or TRBV6-3 and J is TRBJ2-1; TRBD2 agrees at 15 bases. V dropped 2 bases and J dropped 4; count of bases not matched to a gene: 6. The length of the CDR3 is 18 residues. CDR1 is MNHEY and CDR2 is SVGEGT in the germline V gene. The CDR3 region has the DNA TGTGCCAGCAGTTACATACCCGGGACTAGCGGGAGGTACAATGAGCAGTTCTTC. Its protein is CASSYIPGTSGRYNEQFF.

At least ten counts were recorded for this clonotype. J is TRBJ2-5 and V is TRBV29-1, with TRBD2 identical over 7 bases. The CDR3 is 13 residues long. V trimming: 5 bases; J trimming: 1 base; junction bases outside the gene matches: 4. CDR1 is SQVTM and CDR2 is ANQGSEA in the germline V gene. CDR3 sequence reads: CSVTERGQETQYF. The CDR3 DNA reads TGCAGCGTTACAGAGCGGGGCCAAGAGACCCAGTACTTC.

This clonotype was seen ten or more times. The rearrangement uses TRBV7-8 and TRBJ1-5, with 7 bases aligning to TRBD1. This CDR3 has 15 residues. Germline trimming cut 4 bases from V and 6 bases from J; bases unmatched to any gene: 9. Germline assignment: CDR1 SGHVS and CDR2 FQNEAQ. CDR3 nucleotide sequence: TGTGCCAGCAGCTCATCCGGGACAGTGGGTCAGCCCCAGCATTTT. This translates into CASSSSGTVGQPQHF.

Worth noting for this clonotype: This may stem from a read error, because a much larger clone lies one nucleotide away. The chain uses TRBV12-3 or TRBV12-4 and TRBJ2-7; TRBD1 matches at 11 bases. CDR3 length: 15 residues. The CDR3 DNA follows: TGTGCCAGCTGTTTTCCGGACAGGGGGCACGACGAGCAGTACTTC. Translation: CASCFPDRGHDEQYF.

This clonotype has ten or more counts. The rearrangement links TRBV6-5 to TRBJ2-5; D possibly corresponds to TRBD1 (5 bases). Germline-derived CDR1 and CDR2 are MNHEY and SVGAGI. The germline V and J ends were trimmed by 0 bases and 5 bases, with 10 bases remaining between them. The CDR3 sequence is 14 residues long. For the CDR3, the DNA is TGTGCCAGCAGTTACTCGCCCAGGGCGGAGACCCAGTACTTC. Protein product: CASSYSPRAETQYF.

This clonotype was counted ten times or more. V and J are TRBV11-2 and TRBJ2-7; D not certain. CDR1 is SGHAT, CDR2 FQNNGV, per germline. V was clipped by 1 base and J by 5 bases, with 12 bases between them. The CDR3 loop spans 14 amino acids. CDR3 sequence reads: CASSLVGGSDEQYF. The CDR3 DNA follows: TGTGCCAGCAGCTTAGTTGGCGGTTCAGACGAGCAGTACTTC. The full variable domain, with the rest looked up from reference TRBV11-2 and TRBJ2-7, is EAGVAQSPRYKIIEKRQSVAFWCNPISGHATLYWYQQILGQGPKLLIQFQNNGVVDDSQLPKDRFSAERLKGVDSTLKIQPAKLEDSAVYLCASSLVGGSDEQYFGPGTRLTVT.

This clonotype was found many times. The rearrangement uses TRBV28 and TRBJ1-5; D unresolved. CDR1 is MDHEN, CDR2 SYDVKM, per germline. Trimming shortened V by 3 bases and J by 11 bases, and 14 bases separated the two germline ends. This CDR3 is 13 amino acids long. CDR3 region: CASSFVDQNTQHF. The CDR3 region has the DNA TGTGCCAGCAGTTTTGTCGACCAAAATACCCAGCATTTT.

The chain links TRBV25-1 to TRBJ2-7; TRBD1 or TRBD2 may be the D gene (7 bases each). V was clipped by 3 bases and J by 4 bases, with 16 bases between them. The CDR3 totals 15 residues. Per germline, CDR1 MGHDK and CDR2 SYGVNS. CDR3 in amino acids: CASSDETGRVYEQYF. CDR3 bases: TGTGCCAGCAGTGACGAGACAGGGAGGGTATACGAGCAGTACTTC.

The sample holds many counts of this clonotype. This chain connects TRBV4-1 to TRBJ1-6; no clear D. Trimming took 1 base from V and 4 from J, leaving 17 bases between them. Looked up from germline, CDR1 is MGHRA and CDR2 is YSYEKL. The CDR3 length is 18 residues. CDR3 residues: CASSQVPNPFSYNSPLHF. The DNA for the CDR3 is TGCGCCAGCAGCCAAGTTCCGAACCCCTTCTCGTATAATTCACCCCTCCACTTT.

This clonotype was seen repeatedly, ten times or more. V usage is TRBV6-5 and J usage is TRBJ2-7; D not resolved. Trimming removed 5 bases at V and 0 bases at J, with 11 bases between. Per the germline V gene, CDR1 is MNHEY and CDR2 is SVGAGI. The CDR3 is 14 residues long. CDR3 coding DNA: TGTGCCAGCAGTCTACTATCGAGCTCCTACGAGCAGTACTTC. The encoded protein is CASSLLSSSYEQYF.

This clonotype was counted ten times or more. The V call is TRBV11-1, the J call TRBJ1-1; D remains unclear. Germline loops: CDR1 SGHAT, CDR2 FQDESV (reference sequence). The germline V and J ends were trimmed by 1 base and 7 bases, with 10 bases remaining between them. The CDR3 totals 13 residues. CDR3 DNA sequence: TGTGCCAGCAGCTTAGAGGCGGCAGGTGAAGCTTTCTTT. This sequence encodes CASSLEAAGEAFF.

The rearrangement joins TRBV6-2 or TRBV6-3 to TRBJ2-2, with TRBD2 matching 7 bases. The CDR3 covers 19 residues. Germline V CDR1 and CDR2: MNHEY, SVGEGT. V shed 2 bases, J shed 5 bases, and the junction held 17 bases outside the gene matches. The CDR3 loop reads CASSYRSGGAGRATGELFF. In DNA, the CDR3 is TGTGCCAGCAGTTACCGCTCGGGAGGAGCGGGGAGAGCTACCGGGGAGCTGTTTTTT.